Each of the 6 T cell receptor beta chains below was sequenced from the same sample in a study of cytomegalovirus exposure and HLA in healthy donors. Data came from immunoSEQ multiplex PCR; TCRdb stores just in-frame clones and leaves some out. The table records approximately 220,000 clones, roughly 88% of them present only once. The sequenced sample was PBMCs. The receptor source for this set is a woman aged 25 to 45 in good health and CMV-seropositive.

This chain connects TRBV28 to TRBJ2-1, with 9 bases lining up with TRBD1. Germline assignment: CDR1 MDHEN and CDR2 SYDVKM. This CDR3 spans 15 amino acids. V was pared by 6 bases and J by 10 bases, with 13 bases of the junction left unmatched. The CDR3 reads CASSPPGQGSEEQFF. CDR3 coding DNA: TGTGCCAGCAGCCCGCCGGGACAGGGCTCCGAGGAGCAGTTCTTC.

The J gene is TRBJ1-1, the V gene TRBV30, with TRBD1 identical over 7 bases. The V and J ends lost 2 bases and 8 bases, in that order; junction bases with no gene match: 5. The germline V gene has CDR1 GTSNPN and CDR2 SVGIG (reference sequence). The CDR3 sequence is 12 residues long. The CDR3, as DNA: TGTGCCTGGAGTCACATGACAGGGGAAGCTTTCTTT. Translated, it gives CAWSHMTGEAFF.

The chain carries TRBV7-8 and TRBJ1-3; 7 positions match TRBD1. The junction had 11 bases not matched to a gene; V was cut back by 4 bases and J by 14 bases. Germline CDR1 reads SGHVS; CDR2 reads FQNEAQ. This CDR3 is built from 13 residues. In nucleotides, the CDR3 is TGTGCCAGCAGCTCAGGGGGAGGGTCCTGGTTATATTTT. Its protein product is CASSSGGGSWLYF. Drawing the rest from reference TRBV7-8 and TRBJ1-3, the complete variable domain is GAGVSQSPRYKVAKRGQDVALRCDPISGHVSLFWYQQALGQGPEFLTYFQNEAQLDKSGLPSDRFFAERPEGSVSTLKIQRTQQEDSAVYLCASSSGGGSWLYFGEGSWLTVV.

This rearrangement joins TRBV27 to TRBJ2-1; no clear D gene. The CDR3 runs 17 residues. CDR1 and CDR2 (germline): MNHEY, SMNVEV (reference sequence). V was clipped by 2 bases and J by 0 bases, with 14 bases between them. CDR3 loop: CASSLLNPSGSYNEQFF. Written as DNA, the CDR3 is TGTGCCAGCAGTTTACTCAACCCATCGGGCTCCTACAATGAGCAGTTCTTC.

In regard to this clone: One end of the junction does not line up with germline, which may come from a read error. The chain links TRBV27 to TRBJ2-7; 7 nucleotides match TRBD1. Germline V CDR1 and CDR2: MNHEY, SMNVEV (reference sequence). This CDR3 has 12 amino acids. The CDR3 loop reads CASTRTPGRGCF. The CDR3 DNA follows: TGTGCCAGCACCAGAACCCCCGGCAGGGGGTGCTTC.

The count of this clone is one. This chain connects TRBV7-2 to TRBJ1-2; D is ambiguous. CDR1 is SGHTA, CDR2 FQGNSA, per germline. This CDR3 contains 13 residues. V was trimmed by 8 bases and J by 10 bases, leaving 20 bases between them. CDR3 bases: TGTGCCAGCTCCTTCGGCCGTATCTCTTACTACACCTTC. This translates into CASSFGRISYYTF.